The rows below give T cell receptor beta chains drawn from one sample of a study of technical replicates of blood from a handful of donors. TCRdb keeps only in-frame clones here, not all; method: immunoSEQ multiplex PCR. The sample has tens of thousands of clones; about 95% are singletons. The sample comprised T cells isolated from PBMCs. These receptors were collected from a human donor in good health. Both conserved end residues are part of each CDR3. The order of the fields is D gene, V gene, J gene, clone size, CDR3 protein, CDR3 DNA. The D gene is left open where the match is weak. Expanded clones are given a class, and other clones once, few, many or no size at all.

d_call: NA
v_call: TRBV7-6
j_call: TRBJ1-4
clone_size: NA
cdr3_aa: CASSPTITVREKLFF
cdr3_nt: TGTGCCAGCAGCCCTACAATTACAGTTAGGGAAAAACTGTTTTTT

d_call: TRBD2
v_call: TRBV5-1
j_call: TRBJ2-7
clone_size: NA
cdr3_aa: CASSLVAGVYEQYF
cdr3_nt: TGCGCCAGCAGCTTGGTGGCGGGAGTGTACGAGCAGTACTTC

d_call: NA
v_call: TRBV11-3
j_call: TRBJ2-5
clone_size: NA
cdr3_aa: CASKEGAETQYF
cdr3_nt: TGTGCCAGCAAAGAGGGAGCTGAGACCCAGTACTTC

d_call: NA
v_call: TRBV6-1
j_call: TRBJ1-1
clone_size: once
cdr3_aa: CASSQGNTEAFF
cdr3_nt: TGTGCCTCCTCGCAGGGTAACACTGAAGCTTTCTTT

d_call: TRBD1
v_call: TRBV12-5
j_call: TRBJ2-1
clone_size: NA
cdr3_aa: CASGQGALAGLLDNEQFF
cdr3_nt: TGTGCTAGCGGACAGGGGGCTCTAGCGGGACTCCTGGACAATGAGCAGTTCTTC

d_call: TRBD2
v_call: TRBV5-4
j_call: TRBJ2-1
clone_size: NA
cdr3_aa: CASSPSGLYNEQFF
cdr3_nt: TGTGCCAGCAGCCCATCGGGACTATACAATGAGCAGTTCTTC

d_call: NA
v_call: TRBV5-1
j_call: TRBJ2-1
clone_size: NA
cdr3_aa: CASNPGVGEQFF
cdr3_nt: TGCGCCAGCAACCCCGGAGTCGGTGAGCAGTTCTTC

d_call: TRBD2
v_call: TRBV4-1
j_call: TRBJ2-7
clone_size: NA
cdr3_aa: CASSQETSGISSYEQYF
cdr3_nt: TGCGCCAGCAGCCAAGAAACTAGCGGGATTAGCTCCTACGAGCAGTACTTC

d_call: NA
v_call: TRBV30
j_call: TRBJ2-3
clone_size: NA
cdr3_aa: CAWSRTTADTQYF
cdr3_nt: TGTGCCTGGAGCCGGACTACCGCAGATACGCAGTATTTT

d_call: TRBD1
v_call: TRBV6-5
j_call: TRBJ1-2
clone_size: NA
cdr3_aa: CASSRLDRGSGGYTF
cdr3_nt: TGTGCCAGCAGTAGGCTGGACAGGGGGTCGGGTGGCTACACCTTC

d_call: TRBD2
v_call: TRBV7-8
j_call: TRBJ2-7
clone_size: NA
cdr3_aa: CASSFGTSGTGEQYF
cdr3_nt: TGTGCCAGCAGCTTCGGGACTAGCGGGACTGGCGAGCAGTACTTC

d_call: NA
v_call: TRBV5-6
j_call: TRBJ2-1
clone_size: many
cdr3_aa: CASSLTESPYNEQFF
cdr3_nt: TGTGCCAGCAGCTTGACGGAGAGCCCCTACAATGAGCAGTTCTTC

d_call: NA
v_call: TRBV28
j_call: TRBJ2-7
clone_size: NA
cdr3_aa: CASSLIGASSSYEQYF
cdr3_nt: TGTGCCAGCAGTTTGATTGGTGCCAGTTCTTCCTACGAGCAGTACTTC

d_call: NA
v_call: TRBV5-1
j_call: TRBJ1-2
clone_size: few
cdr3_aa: CASSGGDIRGYGYTF
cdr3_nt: TGCGCCAGCAGCGGGGGGGACATCCGGGGCTATGGCTACACCTTC

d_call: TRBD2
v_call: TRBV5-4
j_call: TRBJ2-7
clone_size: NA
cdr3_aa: CASSRTSGRSYEQYF
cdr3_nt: TGTGCCAGCAGCCGTACTAGCGGGAGATCTTACGAGCAGTACTTC

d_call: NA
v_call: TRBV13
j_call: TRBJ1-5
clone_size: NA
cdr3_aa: CASSLGGVQPQHF
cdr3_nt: TGTGCCAGCAGCTTAGGGGGCGTTCAGCCCCAGCATTTT